The next 21 T cell receptor beta chains were all read from a single sample in a study of tumour-infiltrating T cells in Burkitt lymphoma. Using immunoSEQ multiplex PCR, the repertoire was profiled, and TCRdb retains in-frame clones only, with some absent. The repertoire has several thousand clones, over 65% of them found once; the top ten carry approximately 10%. The sample was tumor tissue. These receptors were collected from a human donor with Burkitt lymphoma.

The V call is TRBV2, the J call TRBJ2-1, with 13 bases fitting TRBD2. Germline values: CDR1 SNHLY, CDR2 FYNNEI. There are 17 residues in the CDR3. J gave up 8 bases and V 2 bases, and 9 bases lay outside the gene matches. CDR3 coding DNA: TGTGCCAGCAGTGAAATTGCGACTAGCGGGGGGCTGGATGAGCAGTTCTTC. Amino acids: CASSEIATSGGLDEQFF.

The DNA of the CDR3 is TGTGCCAGCGGCGGGGACCCCAGTGAGCAGTTCTTC. It encodes CASGGDPSEQFF. The chain recombines TRBV7-2 with TRBJ2-1; weak D call: TRBD2 (6 bases). V was clipped by 8 bases and J by 9 bases, with 14 bases between them. The length of the CDR3 is 12 residues. CDR1 is SGHTA, CDR2 FQGNSA, per germline.

V gene TRBV4-2 combines with J gene TRBJ1-5; D not resolved. The germline V gene has CDR1 LGHNA and CDR2 YNFKEQ. Trimming pared 0 bases from V and 1 base from J, leaving 4 bases between. CDR3 length equals 14 residues. The CDR3 loop reads CASSQEGSNQPQHF. The CDR3 DNA follows: TGTGCCAGCAGCCAAGAAGGCAGCAATCAGCCCCAGCATTTT.

The V and J genes are TRBV27 and TRBJ2-5; TRBD1 aligns across 8 bases. Germline values: CDR1 MNHEY, CDR2 SMNVEV (reference sequence). V lost 5 bases to trimming and J lost 2 bases; unmatched junction nucleotides: 7. The CDR3 covers 15 residues. In DNA form, the CDR3 reads TGTGCCAGCAGTCCAGGGAACAGGGGGCAAGAGACCCAGTACTTC. Translation: CASSPGNRGQETQYF.

The chain couples TRBV7-2 to TRBJ2-7; the D gene is possibly TRBD2 (6 bases). The V gene's germline CDR1 is SGHTA and CDR2 FQGNSA. The ends were cut back, 6 bases at V and 2 bases at J, with 11 bases in the middle. This CDR3 spans 13 amino acids. The CDR3 DNA reads TGTGCCAGCAGGCTAGCGAATACCTACGAGCAGTACTTC. It translates to CASRLANTYEQYF. The whole variable domain, filled in from reference TRBV7-2 and TRBJ2-7, reads GAGVSQSPSNKVTEKGKDVELRCDPISGHTALYWYRQSLGQGLEFLIYFQGNSAPDKSGLPSDRFSAERTGGSVSTLTIQRTQQEDSAVYLCASRLANTYEQYFGPGTRLTVT.

CDR3 loop: CASSILQGADTQYF. The CDR3 DNA follows: TGTGCCAGCAGCATTTTACAGGGGGCAGATACGCAGTATTTT. The chain is built from TRBV5-6 and TRBJ2-3, with 8 bases lining up with TRBD1. The junction had 5 bases not matched to a gene; V was cut back by 4 bases and J by 4 bases. This CDR3 has 14 residues. Germline loops: CDR1 SGHDT, CDR2 YYEEEE.

The chain carries TRBV30 and TRBJ1-1; D not resolved. The V gene's germline CDR1 is GTSNPN and CDR2 SVGIG (reference sequence). This CDR3 is 16 amino acids long. The V end lost 3 bases, the J end lost 3 bases, and 20 bases lay between the germline ends. CDR3: CAWRRTSPNADTEAFF. The CDR3 region has the DNA TGTGCCTGGAGGAGGACTTCTCCTAACGCTGACACTGAAGCTTTCTTT.

This clone was recorded a few times. The chain employs TRBV11-3 and TRBJ2-7; D not resolved. CDR1 is SGHNT, CDR2 YENEEA, per germline. The V and J ends lost 0 bases and 0 bases respectively, with 3 bases between them. The CDR3 has 13 amino acids. The DNA for the CDR3 is TGTGCCAGCAGCTTAGACCGCTCCTACGAGCAGTACTTC. Protein: CASSLDRSYEQYF.

V usage is TRBV5-4 and J usage is TRBJ2-6, with D uncertain. The V end was cut by 2 bases, the J end by 0 bases, with 6 bases between. The CDR3 runs 15 residues. Per the germline V gene, CDR1 is SGHNT and CDR2 is YYREEE (reference sequence). DNA of the CDR3: TGTGCCAGCAGCTTCGGCCTCTCTGGGGCCAACGTCCTGACTTTC. Protein sequence: CASSFGLSGANVLTF.

The chain links TRBV9 to TRBJ1-3; D remains ambiguous. Germline V gene data show CDR1 as SGDLS and CDR2 as YYNGEE. The V and J ends lost 2 bases and 2 bases respectively, with 17 bases between them. The CDR3 length is 17 residues. CDR3 amino acids: CASSVAQPYTAGNTIYF. The CDR3 DNA sequence: TGTGCCAGCAGCGTGGCTCAGCCCTACACAGCTGGAAACACCATATATTTT. The entire variable domain, with the rest obtained from reference TRBV9 and TRBJ1-3, is as follows: DSGVTQTPKHLITATGQRVTLRCSPRSGDLSVYWYQQSLDQGLQFLIQYYNGEERAKGNILERFSAQQFPDLHSELNLSSLELGDSALYFCASSVAQPYTAGNTIYFGEGSWLTVV.

This chain joins TRBV25-1 and TRBJ1-1; TRBD1 matches at 7 bases. Germline V gene lookup returns CDR1 MGHDK and CDR2 SYGVNS. CDR3 length: 16 residues. V gave up 5 bases and J gave up 3 bases; unmatched junction bases: 12. The CDR3 sequence: CASSPITGVWDTEAFF. CDR3 bases: TGTGCCAGCAGTCCCATAACAGGGGTGTGGGACACTGAAGCTTTCTTT.

This chain joins TRBV7-2 and TRBJ1-4; 7 bases fit TRBD1. J was trimmed by 10 bases and V by 5 bases; bases with no gene match: 10. CDR1 is SGHTA and CDR2 is FQGNSA in the germline V gene. The CDR3 runs 14 residues. This CDR3 reads CASSLPTEGAKLFF. In nucleotides, the CDR3 is TGTGCCAGCAGCCTACCGACGGAGGGGGCAAAACTGTTTTTT.

This clone appeared a few times. The V gene is TRBV12-5, the J gene TRBJ1-2; D unclear. V was trimmed by 7 bases and J by 4 bases, leaving 13 bases between them. The CDR3 loop spans 13 amino acids. Germline values: CDR1 LGHNT, CDR2 FRNRAP. The CDR3 DNA follows: TGTGCTAGTGCCCCGTTGGGATCCTATGGCTACACCTTC. This encodes CASAPLGSYGYTF.

J is TRBJ1-1 and V is TRBV30, with D possibly being TRBD1 (5 bases). The germline CDR1 and CDR2 sequences are GTSNPN and SVGIG (reference sequence). The CDR3 totals 12 residues. Trimming removed 1 base at V and 6 bases at J, with 9 bases between. For the CDR3, the DNA is TGTGCCTGGAGTGGAGGGACGCCTGAAGCTTTCTTT. It translates to CAWSGGTPEAFF.

This clone was observed a handful of times. V gene TRBV5-1 combines with J gene TRBJ1-5, with D tentatively TRBD1 (6 bases). CDR1 and CDR2 (germline): SGHRS, YFSETQ. The CDR3 extends over 16 amino acids. The V gene lost 4 bases and the J gene lost 2 bases, with 16 bases spanning the gap. CDR3 nucleotide sequence: TGCGCCAGCAGCCCTGAATCAGGGGTGGGCAATCAGCCCCAGCATTTT. Translating gives CASSPESGVGNQPQHF.

V gene TRBV7-9 combines with J gene TRBJ1-2; D not resolved. The CDR3 has 11 amino acids. V lost 1 base and J 13 bases, leaving 10 bases between the germline ends. Looked up from germline, CDR1 is SEHNR and CDR2 is FQNEAQ (reference sequence). The CDR3 is CASSLGSGGTF. As DNA, the CDR3 is TGTGCCAGCAGCTTAGGTTCAGGAGGCACCTTC.

V gene TRBV5-5 combines with J gene TRBJ1-4; no reliable D call. Trimming removed 1 base at V and 6 bases at J, with 1 base between. CDR3 length: 11 residues. From germline, CDR1 is SGHKS and CDR2 YYEKEE (reference sequence). Here the CDR3 reads CASSLYEKLFF. The CDR3 region has the DNA TGTGCCAGCAGCTTGTATGAAAAACTGTTTTTT.

The chain carries TRBV28 and TRBJ1-1, with D hard to call. Trimming stripped 6 bases from V and 5 bases from J, with 7 bases between. CDR3 length: 11 amino acids. Per the germline V gene, CDR1 is MDHEN and CDR2 is SYDVKM. In DNA form, the CDR3 reads TGTGCCAGCAGATATAGTACTGAAGCTTTCTTT. Its protein is CASRYSTEAFF.

The chain combines TRBV9 with TRBJ1-2; 8 nucleotides match TRBD1. Trimming removed 4 bases from V and 4 bases from J; junction bases left unmatched: 6. CDR3 length equals 14 residues. Per germline, CDR1 SGDLS and CDR2 YYNGEE. The CDR3 reads CASSPPGTGYGYTF. The CDR3 nucleotides read TGTGCCAGCAGCCCCCCAGGGACAGGCTATGGCTACACCTTC.

About this clone itself: The junction departs from the called germline gene at one end, perhaps through a read error. The chain is built from TRBV11-2 and TRBJ2-2, with D possibly TRBD1 on 6 matching bases. CDR3 length: 15 residues. CDR1 and CDR2 from the germline V gene are SGHAT and FQNNGV. The DNA for the CDR3 is TGTACCAGCAGCGATTCACCAGGGGTCACCGGGGAGCTGTTTTTT. This gives the protein CTSSDSPGVTGELFF.

The chain is built from TRBV9 and TRBJ2-3, with 7 bases aligning to TRBD2. V was pared by 0 bases and J by 4 bases, with 2 bases of the junction left unmatched. The length of the CDR3 is 14 residues. Germline lookup yields CDR1 SGDLS and CDR2 YYNGEE. The CDR3 DNA reads as TGTGCCAGCAGCGTAGCGGGAGGCCCAGATACGCAGTATTTT. It codes for CASSVAGGPDTQYF.